Below, 23 T cell receptor beta chains from the same sample are listed, as sequenced in a study of blood T cell repertoires in COVID-19. TCRdb keeps only in-frame clones here, not all; method: immunoSEQ multiplex PCR. This table has about 63,000 clones, roughly 77% appearing once. The material sequenced was peripheral blood. Receptor source: a man between 60 and 75 years old with COVID-19, enrolled during active disease.

For the CDR3, the DNA is TGTGCCAGTACCGGACAGGGGGGAAACACCATATATTTT. Residues: CASTGQGGNTIYF. The rearrangement uses TRBV19 and TRBJ1-3; 9 positions agree with TRBD1. The CDR3 is made up of 13 amino acids. From germline, CDR1 is LNHDA and CDR2 SQIVND (reference sequence). V shed 7 bases and J 4 bases; nucleotides not matched to a gene: 2. The full variable domain, its missing parts supplied by reference TRBV19 and TRBJ1-3, is DGGITQSPKYLFRKEGQNVTLSCEQNLNHDAMYWYRQDPGQGLRLIYYSQIVNDFQKGDIAEGYSVSREKKESFPLTVTSAQKNPTAFYLCASTGQGGNTIYFGEGSWLTVV.

The chain combines TRBV6-1 with TRBJ2-2, with 8 bases matching TRBD1. This CDR3 is 17 amino acids long. The V gene's germline CDR1 is MNHNS and CDR2 SASEGT. V gave up 0 bases and J gave up 5 bases; unmatched junction bases: 8. This CDR3 reads CASSEAGQGARTGELFF. For the CDR3, the DNA is TGTGCCAGCAGTGAAGCGGGCCAGGGGGCGCGAACCGGGGAGCTGTTTTTT.

The chain combines TRBV7-9 with TRBJ2-3; TRBD2 is a possible D gene (5 bases). The germline gives CDR1 SEHNR, CDR2 FQNEAQ (reference sequence). V was shortened by 5 bases and J by 2 bases, with 17 bases between the two germline ends. The length of the CDR3 is 16 residues. CDR3 sequence (DNA): TGTGCCAGCAGCACCCGAGGGCCCCAGCACACAGATACGCAGTATTTT. This codes for CASSTRGPQHTDTQYF.

This clone has a handful of counts. This chain links TRBV5-1 with TRBJ2-3; 9 positions agree with TRBD1. Trimming took 4 bases from V and 6 from J; bases not matched to a gene: 6. CDR3 length: 14 amino acids. CDR1 and CDR2 (germline): SGHRS, YFSETQ. The CDR3 protein is CASSIQGAGDTQYF. DNA for the CDR3: TGCGCCAGCAGCATACAGGGGGCTGGGGATACGCAGTATTTT.

The V gene is TRBV14, the J gene TRBJ2-1; 7 bases match TRBD1. Germline CDR1 and CDR2: SGHDN and FVKESK. The CDR3 runs to 15 residues. V lost 3 bases and J lost 6; bases outside the gene matches: 8. In DNA form, the CDR3 reads TGTGCCAGCAGCCACTGGAAGGACAGGCGCAATGAGCAGTTCTTC. This encodes CASSHWKDRRNEQFF.

The CDR3 region is CASSFGLAGSSGEQFF. The DNA of the CDR3 is TGTGCCAGCAGCTTTGGCCTAGCGGGATCCTCGGGTGAGCAGTTCTTC. The rearrangement links TRBV7-2 to TRBJ2-1, with 9 bases matching TRBD2. Germline V lookup: CDR1 SGHTA, CDR2 FQGNSA. The CDR3 totals 16 residues. J was trimmed by 9 bases and V by 3 bases; bases with no gene match: 12. Filled out from reference TRBV7-2 and TRBJ2-1, the complete variable domain reads GAGVSQSPSNKVTEKGKDVELRCDPISGHTALYWYRQSLGQGLEFLIYFQGNSAPDKSGLPSDRFSAERTGGSVSTLTIQRTQQEDSAVYLCASSFGLAGSSGEQFFGPGTRLTVL.

The J gene is TRBJ2-5, the V gene TRBV2; 7 positions match TRBD2. From germline, CDR1 is SNHLY and CDR2 FYNNEI. The CDR3 has 15 residues. The V gene end was trimmed by 3 bases and the J gene end by 5 bases; junction bases not matched to a gene: 9. The CDR3 DNA is TGTGCCAGCAGTGATCTTGGTTTGGGGGGGGAGACCCAGTACTTC. It specifies CASSDLGLGGETQYF.

This chain uses TRBV5-6 with TRBJ2-1; no clear D gene. The germline V gene encodes CDR1 SGHDT and CDR2 YYEEEE. The CDR3 runs 12 residues. V lost 1 base and J lost 5, with 4 bases in between. The CDR3 DNA sequence: TGTGCCAGCAGCTTGACAGACAATGAGCAGTTCTTC. Translated: CASSLTDNEQFF.

The V and J genes are TRBV18 and TRBJ2-5; 16 bases map to TRBD2. The germline gives CDR1 KGHSH, CDR2 LQKENI. The CDR3 sequence is 18 residues long. The trim removed 6 bases at V and 2 bases at J, leaving 9 bases unmatched. The CDR3 here is CASSLGLAGGSVQETQYF. The CDR3 DNA reads as TGTGCCAGCTCCCTGGGACTAGCGGGAGGGTCCGTTCAAGAGACCCAGTACTTC. Based on the CDR3 plus reference TRBV18 and TRBJ2-5, the full variable domain is NAGVMQNPRHLVRRRGQEARLRCSPMKGHSHVYWYRQLPEEGLKFMVYLQKENIIDESGMPKERFSAEFPKEGPSILRIQQVVRGDSAAYFCASSLGLAGGSVQETQYFGPGTRLLVL.

V and J are TRBV19 and TRBJ1-5; D remains unclear. CDR1 and CDR2 (germline): LNHDA, SQIVND (reference sequence). The CDR3 runs 14 residues. The V end was cut by 4 bases, the J end by 0 bases, with 7 bases between. CDR3 nucleotide sequence: TGTGCCAGTAGTACGCCAGGTAGCAATCAGCCCCAGCATTTT. Its protein product is CASSTPGSNQPQHF.

The chain combines TRBV7-9 with TRBJ1-1, with 8 nucleotides matching TRBD1. There are 15 residues in the CDR3. J gave up 3 bases and V 1 base, and 4 bases lay outside the gene matches. Germline assignment: CDR1 SEHNR and CDR2 FQNEAQ (reference sequence). The CDR3 DNA reads TGTGCCAGCAGCTTAGAAGGACAGGGTTACACTGAAGCTTTCTTT. Its protein is CASSLEGQGYTEAFF.

This rearrangement joins TRBV5-4 to TRBJ2-5, with 9 nucleotides matching TRBD1. In germline, CDR1 is SGHNT, CDR2 YYREEE (reference sequence). Trimming took 4 bases from V and 2 from J; bases not matched to a gene: 6. This CDR3 spans 15 amino acids. Here the CDR3 reads CASSRQGGNQETQYF. The CDR3 DNA follows: TGTGCCAGCAGCCGACAGGGGGGAAATCAAGAGACCCAGTACTTC.

The V call is TRBV20-1, the J call TRBJ2-1; maybe TRBD1 (6 bases). CDR3 size: 14 residues. Deletions cut 3 bases from V and 4 bases from J, with 13 bases between. Germline-derived CDR1 and CDR2 are DFQATT and SNEGSKA (reference sequence). The CDR3 sequence: CSASSDRKYNEQFF. CDR3 sequence (DNA): TGCAGTGCTAGTTCGGACAGAAAGTACAATGAGCAGTTCTTC.

V and J are TRBV4-2 and TRBJ1-1; no clear D gene. The CDR3 consists of 13 residues. CDR1 LGHNA and CDR2 YNFKEQ come from the germline V gene. V was clipped by 6 bases and J by 7 bases, with 15 bases between them. The CDR3 DNA is TGTGCCAGCAGTCCTTTGACCCGCGGTGAAGCTTTCTTT. Residues: CASSPLTRGEAFF.

This chain connects TRBV19 to TRBJ1-1; D possibly corresponds to TRBD1 (5 bases). V lost 3 bases and J lost 4, with 18 bases in between. The germline CDR1 and CDR2 sequences are LNHDA and SQIVND (reference sequence). The CDR3 length is 16 residues. CDR3 sequence (DNA): TGTGCCAGTAGTATGACCCCCAGTCTGGGGGGCACTGAAGCTTTCTTT. It is translated as CASSMTPSLGGTEAFF.

This clone appeared a single time. The chain is built from TRBV24-1 and TRBJ2-3; D is ambiguous. From germline, CDR1 is KGHDR and CDR2 SFDVKD. The CDR3 runs to 15 residues. V lost 5 bases to trimming and J lost 4 bases, with 15 bases between them. DNA for the CDR3: TGTGCCACCAGTGGGGCCTTAGATCCCCCAGATACGCAGTATTTT. Translating it yields CATSGALDPPDTQYF.

The rearrangement links TRBV27 to TRBJ2-2, with TRBD1 matching over 9 bases. With 7 bases clipped from V and 2 bases from J, the junction kept 11 bases outside the gene matches. The germline gives CDR1 MNHEY, CDR2 SMNVEV (reference sequence). The CDR3 has 17 residues. The CDR3 DNA sequence: TGTGCCAGCACTCGGACAGGGGTCTTTGATAACACCGGGGAGCTGTTTTTT. This gives the protein CASTRTGVFDNTGELFF.

Only one count was recorded for this clone. The CDR3 sequence is CASSLGTRGARLETQYF. Written as DNA, the CDR3 is TGTGCCAGCAGCTTAGGGACCCGGGGGGCGCGTCTAGAGACCCAGTACTTC. This chain connects TRBV11-3 to TRBJ2-5; tentative D call: TRBD2 (7 bases). V dropped 1 base and J dropped 4 bases, with 19 bases sitting between them. This CDR3 spans 17 amino acids. From germline, CDR1 is SGHNT and CDR2 YENEEA. The variable domain in full, completed from reference TRBV11-3 and TRBJ2-5, reads EAGVVQSPRYKIIEKKQPVAFWCNPISGHNTLYWYLQNLGQGPELLIRYENEEAVDDSQLPKDRFSAERLKGVDSTLKIQPAELGDSAVYLCASSLGTRGARLETQYFGPGTRLLVL.

A few counts support this clone. The rearrangement links TRBV4-1 to TRBJ2-1; 7 nucleotides line up with TRBD2. V lost 0 bases, J lost 16 bases, and 9 bases stayed unmatched. This CDR3 has 13 residues. The germline V gene encodes CDR1 MGHRA and CDR2 YSYEKL. The CDR3 region has the DNA TGCGCCAGCAGCCAAGATTGGGAGGGTGGTCACTTCTTC. It translates to CASSQDWEGGHFF.

This chain uses TRBV10-1 with TRBJ2-1, with 8 bases identical to TRBD2. The CDR3 covers 18 residues. Germline V CDR1 and CDR2: WNHNN, SYGVQD (reference sequence). V lost 3 bases, J lost 0 bases, and 10 bases stayed unmatched. This chain's CDR3 is CASSEAQRGPSSYNEQFF. The CDR3 DNA reads TGCGCCAGCAGTGAAGCCCAGCGGGGGCCGAGCTCCTACAATGAGCAGTTCTTC.

This sequence joins TRBV4-2 and TRBJ2-1; 11 bases agree with TRBD2. This CDR3 is 16 amino acids long. Germline V gene sequence: CDR1 LGHNA, CDR2 YNFKEQ. The V gene end was trimmed by 4 bases and the J gene end by 5 bases; junction bases not matched to a gene: 7. CDR3 region: CASSLVAGGPNNEQFF. The CDR3 bases are TGTGCCAGCAGCCTTGTAGCGGGAGGGCCGAACAATGAGCAGTTCTTC.

The chain is built from TRBV5-1 and TRBJ2-3; the D gene is possibly TRBD2 (6 bases). Per germline, CDR1 SGHRS and CDR2 YFSETQ. There are 17 residues in the CDR3. Trimming took off 0 bases at V and 0 bases at J, with 14 bases between the two ends. This CDR3 reads CASSLAPAGTSTDTQYF. The CDR3 coding sequence is TGCGCCAGCAGCTTGGCCCCCGCGGGGACTAGCACAGATACGCAGTATTTT.

This sequence joins TRBV20-1 and TRBJ2-5, with TRBD2 as a possible D gene (5 bases). CDR3 length: 12 amino acids. Germline CDR1 reads DFQATT; CDR2 reads SNEGSKA (reference sequence). Trimming stripped 3 bases from V and 5 bases from J, with 10 bases between. The CDR3 reads CSASSRRETQYF. CDR3 sequence (DNA): TGCAGTGCTAGTAGTCGGAGGGAGACCCAGTACTTC.